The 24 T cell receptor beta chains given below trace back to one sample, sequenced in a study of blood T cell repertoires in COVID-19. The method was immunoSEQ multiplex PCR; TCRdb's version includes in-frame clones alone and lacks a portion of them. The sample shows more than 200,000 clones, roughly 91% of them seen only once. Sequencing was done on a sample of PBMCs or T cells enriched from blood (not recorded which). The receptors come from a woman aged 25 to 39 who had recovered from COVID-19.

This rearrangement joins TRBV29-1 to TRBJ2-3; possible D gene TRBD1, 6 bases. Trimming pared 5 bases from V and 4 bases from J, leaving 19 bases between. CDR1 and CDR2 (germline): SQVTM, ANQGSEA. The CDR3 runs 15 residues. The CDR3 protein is CSVRPTATGSDTQYF. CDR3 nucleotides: TGCAGCGTTCGACCAACAGCCACAGGGTCAGATACGCAGTATTTT.

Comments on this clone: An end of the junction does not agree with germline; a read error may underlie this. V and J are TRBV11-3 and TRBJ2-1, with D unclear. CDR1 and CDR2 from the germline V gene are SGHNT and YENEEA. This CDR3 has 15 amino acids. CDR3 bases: TGTGCCAGCAGCTTAGATCGAAGTGTTGAGGATGAGCAGCTCTTC. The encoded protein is CASSLDRSVEDEQLF.

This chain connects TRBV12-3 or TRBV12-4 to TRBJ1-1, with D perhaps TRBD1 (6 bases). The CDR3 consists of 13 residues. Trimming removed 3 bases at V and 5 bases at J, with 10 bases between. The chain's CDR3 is CASSFQGMTEAFF. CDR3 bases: TGTGCCAGCAGTTTCCAGGGGATGACTGAAGCTTTCTTT.

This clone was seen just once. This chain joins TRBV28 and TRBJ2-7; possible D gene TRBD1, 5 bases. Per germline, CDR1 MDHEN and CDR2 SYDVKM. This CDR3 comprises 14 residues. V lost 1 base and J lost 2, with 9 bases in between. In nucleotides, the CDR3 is TGTGCCAGCAGTTTATCTCCACAGGCCTACGAGCAGTACTTC. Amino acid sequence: CASSLSPQAYEQYF.

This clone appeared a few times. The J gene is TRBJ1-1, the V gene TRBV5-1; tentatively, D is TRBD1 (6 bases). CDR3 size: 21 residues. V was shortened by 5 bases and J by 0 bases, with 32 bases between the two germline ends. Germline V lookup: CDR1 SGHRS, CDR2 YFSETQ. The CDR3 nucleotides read TGCGCCAGCAGTAATCTAGGAGATGCCGGGACACTTGTAGGATTGAACACTGAAGCTTTCTTT. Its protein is CASSNLGDAGTLVGLNTEAFF. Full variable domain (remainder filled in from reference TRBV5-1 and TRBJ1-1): KAGVTQTPRYLIKTRGQQVTLSCSPISGHRSVSWYQQTPGQGLQFLFEYFSETQRNKGNFPGRFSGRQFSNSRSEMNVSTLELGDSALYLCASSNLGDAGTLVGLNTEAFFGQGTRLTVV.

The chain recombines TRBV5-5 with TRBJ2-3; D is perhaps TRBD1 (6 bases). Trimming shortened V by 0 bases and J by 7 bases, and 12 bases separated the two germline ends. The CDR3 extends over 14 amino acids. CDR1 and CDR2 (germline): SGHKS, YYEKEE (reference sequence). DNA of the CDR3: TGTGCCAGCAGCTTGGACAGGGCGAAATATACGCAGTATTTT. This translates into CASSLDRAKYTQYF.

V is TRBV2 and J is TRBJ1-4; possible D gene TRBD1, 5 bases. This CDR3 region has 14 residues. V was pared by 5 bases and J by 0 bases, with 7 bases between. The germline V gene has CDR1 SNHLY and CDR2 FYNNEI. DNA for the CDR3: TGTGCCAGCAGTTGGGGGGCAACTAATGAAAAACTGTTTTTT. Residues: CASSWGATNEKLFF.

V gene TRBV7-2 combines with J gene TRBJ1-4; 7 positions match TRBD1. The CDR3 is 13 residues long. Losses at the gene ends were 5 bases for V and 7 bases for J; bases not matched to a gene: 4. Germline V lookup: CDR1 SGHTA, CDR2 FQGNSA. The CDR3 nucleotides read TGTGCCAGCAGCGGGACAGAACGTGAAAAACTGTTTTTT. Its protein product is CASSGTEREKLFF.

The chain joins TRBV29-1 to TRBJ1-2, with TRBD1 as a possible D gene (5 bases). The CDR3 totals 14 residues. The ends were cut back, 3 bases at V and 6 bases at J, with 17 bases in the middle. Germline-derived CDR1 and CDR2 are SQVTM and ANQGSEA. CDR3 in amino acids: CSVDPWRPGDGYTF. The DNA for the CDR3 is TGCAGCGTTGATCCTTGGAGACCGGGGGATGGCTACACCTTC. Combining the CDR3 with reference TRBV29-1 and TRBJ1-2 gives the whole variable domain SAVISQKPSRDICQRGTSLTIQCQVDSQVTMMFWYRQQPGQSLTLIATANQGSEATYESGFVIDKFPISRPNLTFSTLTVSNMSPEDSSIYLCSVDPWRPGDGYTFGSGTRLTVV.

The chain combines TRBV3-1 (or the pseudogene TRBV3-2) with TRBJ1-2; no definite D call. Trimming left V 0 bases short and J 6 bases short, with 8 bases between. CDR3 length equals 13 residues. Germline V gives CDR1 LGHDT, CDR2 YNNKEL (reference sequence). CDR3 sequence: CASSQDRQDGYTF. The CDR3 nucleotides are TGTGCCAGCAGCCAAGATCGCCAGGATGGCTACACCTTC.

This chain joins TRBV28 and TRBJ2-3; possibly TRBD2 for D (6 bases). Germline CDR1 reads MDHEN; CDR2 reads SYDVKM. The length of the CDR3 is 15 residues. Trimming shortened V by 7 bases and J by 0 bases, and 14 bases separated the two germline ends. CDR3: CASNTLATSTDTQYF. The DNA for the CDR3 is TGTGCCAGCAACACCCTAGCGACTAGCACAGATACGCAGTATTTT. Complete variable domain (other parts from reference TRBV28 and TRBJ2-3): DVKVTQSSRYLVKRTGEKVFLECVQDMDHENMFWYRQDPGLGLRLIYFSYDVKMKEKGDIPEGYSVSREKKERFSLILESASTNQTSMYLCASNTLATSTDTQYFGPGTRLTVL.

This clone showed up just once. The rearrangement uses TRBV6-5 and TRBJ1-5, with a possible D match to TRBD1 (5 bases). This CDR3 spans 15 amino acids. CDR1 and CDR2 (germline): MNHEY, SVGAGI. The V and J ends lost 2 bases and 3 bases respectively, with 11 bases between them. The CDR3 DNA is TGTGCCAGCAGTTACGGAAGGGGCAACAATCAGCCCCAGCATTTT. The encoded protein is CASSYGRGNNQPQHF.

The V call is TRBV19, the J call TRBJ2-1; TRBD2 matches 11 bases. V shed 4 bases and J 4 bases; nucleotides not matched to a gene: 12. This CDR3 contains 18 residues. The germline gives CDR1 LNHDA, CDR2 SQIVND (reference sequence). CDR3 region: CASSNLWASGRPYNEQFF. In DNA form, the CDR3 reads TGTGCCAGTAGTAACCTGTGGGCTAGCGGGAGGCCTTACAATGAGCAGTTCTTC.

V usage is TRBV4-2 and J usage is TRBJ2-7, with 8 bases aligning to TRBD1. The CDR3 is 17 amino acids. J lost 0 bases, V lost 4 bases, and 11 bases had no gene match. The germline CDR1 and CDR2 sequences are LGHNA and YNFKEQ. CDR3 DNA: TGTGCCAGCAGCCTCAAACCGGGACAGGAGATCTCCTACGAGCAGTACTTC. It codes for CASSLKPGQEISYEQYF.

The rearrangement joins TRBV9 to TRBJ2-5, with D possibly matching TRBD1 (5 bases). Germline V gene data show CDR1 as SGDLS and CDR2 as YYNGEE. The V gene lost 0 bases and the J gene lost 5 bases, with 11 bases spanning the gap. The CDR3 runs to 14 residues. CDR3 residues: CASSVGARGETQYF. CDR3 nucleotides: TGTGCCAGCAGCGTAGGAGCTAGGGGTGAGACCCAGTACTTC.

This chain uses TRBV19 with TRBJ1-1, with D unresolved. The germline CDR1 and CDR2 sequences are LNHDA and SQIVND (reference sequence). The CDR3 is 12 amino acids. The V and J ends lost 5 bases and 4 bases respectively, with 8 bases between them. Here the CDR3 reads CASSQTSTEAFF. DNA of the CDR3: TGTGCCAGTAGTCAAACCAGCACTGAAGCTTTCTTT. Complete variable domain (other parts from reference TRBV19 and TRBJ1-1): DGGITQSPKYLFRKEGQNVTLSCEQNLNHDAMYWYRQDPGQGLRLIYYSQIVNDFQKGDIAEGYSVSREKKESFPLTVTSAQKNPTAFYLCASSQTSTEAFFGQGTRLTVV.

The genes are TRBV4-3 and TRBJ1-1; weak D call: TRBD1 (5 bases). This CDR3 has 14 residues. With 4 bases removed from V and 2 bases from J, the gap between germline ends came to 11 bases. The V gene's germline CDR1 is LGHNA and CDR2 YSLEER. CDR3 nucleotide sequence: TGCGCCAGCAGCCGTGCAGGGCCCAACACTGAAGCTTTCTTT. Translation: CASSRAGPNTEAFF.

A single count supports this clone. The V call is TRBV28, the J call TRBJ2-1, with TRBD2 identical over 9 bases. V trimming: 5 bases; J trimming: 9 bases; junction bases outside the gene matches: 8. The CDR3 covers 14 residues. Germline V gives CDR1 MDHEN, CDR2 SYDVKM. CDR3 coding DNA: TGTGCCAGCAGTCCCGGGACTAGCCAGGGTGAGCAGTTCTTC. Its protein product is CASSPGTSQGEQFF.

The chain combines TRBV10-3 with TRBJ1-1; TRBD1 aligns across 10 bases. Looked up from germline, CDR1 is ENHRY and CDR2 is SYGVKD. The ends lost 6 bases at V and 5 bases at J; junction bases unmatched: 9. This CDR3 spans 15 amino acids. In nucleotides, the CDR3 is TGTGCCATCAGCCCTGACAGGGGGCTTGGTACTGAAGCTTTCTTT. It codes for CAISPDRGLGTEAFF.

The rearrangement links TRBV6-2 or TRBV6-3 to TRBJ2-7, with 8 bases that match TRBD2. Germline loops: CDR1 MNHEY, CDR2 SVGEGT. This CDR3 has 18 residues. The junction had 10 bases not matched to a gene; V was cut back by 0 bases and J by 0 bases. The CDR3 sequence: CASSYSRYGREPSYEQYF. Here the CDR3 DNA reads TGTGCCAGCAGTTACTCGAGATACGGGAGGGAGCCCTCCTACGAGCAGTACTTC.

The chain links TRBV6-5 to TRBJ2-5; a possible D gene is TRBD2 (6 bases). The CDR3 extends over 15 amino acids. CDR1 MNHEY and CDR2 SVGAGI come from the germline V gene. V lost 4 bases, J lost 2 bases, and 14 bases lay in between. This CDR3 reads CASSSLAMGQETQYF. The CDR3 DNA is TGTGCCAGCAGTTCTCTAGCGATGGGGCAAGAGACCCAGTACTTC.

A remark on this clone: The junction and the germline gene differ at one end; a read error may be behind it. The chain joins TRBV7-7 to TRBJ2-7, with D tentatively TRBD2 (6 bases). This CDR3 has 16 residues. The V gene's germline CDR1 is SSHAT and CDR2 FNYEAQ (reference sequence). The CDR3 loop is CASSLALRGASYEQYF. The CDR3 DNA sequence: TGTGCTAGCAGCTTAGCGTTGCGCGGGGCGTCCTACGAGCAGTACTTC.

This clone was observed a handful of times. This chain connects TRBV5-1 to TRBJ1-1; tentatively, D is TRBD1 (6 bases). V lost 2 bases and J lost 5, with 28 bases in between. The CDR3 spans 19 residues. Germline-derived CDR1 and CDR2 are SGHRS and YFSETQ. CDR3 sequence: CASSLRSNAWTATSTEAFF. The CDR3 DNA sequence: TGCGCCAGCAGCTTACGATCGAATGCATGGACAGCCACCAGTACTGAAGCTTTCTTT.

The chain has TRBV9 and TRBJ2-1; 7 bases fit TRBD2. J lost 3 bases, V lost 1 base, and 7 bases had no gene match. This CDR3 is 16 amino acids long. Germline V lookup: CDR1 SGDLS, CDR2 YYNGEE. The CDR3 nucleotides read TGTGCCAGCAGCGTAAGATCCCTAGCGGTCTACAATGAGCAGTTCTTC. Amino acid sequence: CASSVRSLAVYNEQFF.